This T cell receptor (beta chain) is from a study of T cell repertoires in cytomegalovirus infection. Study as a whole: Peptides in the study included HLA-C-restricted and HLA-B-restricted CMV epitopes. Public TCR beta signature analysis indicated the presence of both CMV infection and matching HLA type.

Of note for this clonotype: Its antigen is unknown.

General study results and limits: Cumulative frequency of public TCR beta families picked out carriers of CMV plus the relevant HLA. The ex vivo response was dominated by HLA-C-restricted CMV-specific TCR beta clonotypes.

Trimming left V 1 base short and J 2 bases short, with 15 bases between. The CDR3 totals 17 residues. MiXCR, run by TCRdb on the reads, gives a single entry per CDR3 protein. The data hold around 71,000 distinct CDR3 sequences, with around 42% observed a single time. The clonotype comes from a human donor in good health (CMV status not recorded). Some clones in this sample may be carry-over from other donors' samples. Source: CD8+ T cells from cultured PBMCs, taken from culture after CMV antigen stimulation. This chain connects TRBV12-3 or TRBV12-4 to TRBJ1-3; tentative D call: TRBD1 (6 bases). CDR3 sequence reads: CASSLGGGATAGNTIYF. CDR3 in DNA: TGTGCCAGCAGTTTAGGAGGGGGGGCCACGGCTGGAAACACCATATATTTT.